A single sample gave rise to the 29 T cell receptor beta chains below, sequenced in a study of PD-1 blockade in classical Hodgkin lymphoma. Only in-frame clones appear in the TCRdb table, and some are missing; sequencing was by immunoSEQ multiplex PCR. The sample lists roughly 14,000 clones; about 61% were seen once. Each of the patients experienced relapse following autologous stem cell transplantation, and their brentuximab vedotin exposure differed. The source was peripheral blood mononuclear cells (PBMCs), collected at baseline. These receptors were taken from a human donor with classical Hodgkin lymphoma.

The chain combines TRBV15 with TRBJ2-4, with 12 bases that match TRBD1. Per the germline V gene, CDR1 is LNHNV and CDR2 is YYDKDF (reference sequence). CDR3 length: 18 residues. V trimming: 0 bases; J trimming: 9 bases; junction bases outside the gene matches: 12. The CDR3 reads CATSRDSGTGGDASIQYF. Here the CDR3 DNA reads TGTGCCACCAGCAGAGATAGTGGGACAGGGGGCGATGCCAGCATTCAGTACTTC.

The J gene is TRBJ1-1, the V gene TRBV18; 7 bases map to TRBD1. The CDR3 runs to 16 residues. Trimming removed 4 bases from V and 2 bases from J; junction bases left unmatched: 10. CDR1 is KGHSH, CDR2 LQKENI, per germline. DNA of the CDR3: TGTGCCAGCTCACGCAGGACCGGACAGGTTAACACTGAAGCTTTCTTT. Translated, it gives CASSRRTGQVNTEAFF.

V gene TRBV5-6 combines with J gene TRBJ2-7; D possibly uses TRBD1 or TRBD2 (5 bases each). Germline CDR1 is SGHDT and CDR2 is YYEEEE. This CDR3 has 12 residues. The germline V and J ends were trimmed by 3 bases and 2 bases, with 6 bases remaining between them. CDR3 in amino acids: CASSWDAYEQYF. For the CDR3, the DNA is TGTGCCAGCAGCTGGGACGCCTACGAGCAGTACTTC.

This chain connects TRBV7-2 to TRBJ1-1, with 11 bases aligning to TRBD1. Germline V gene sequence: CDR1 SGHTA, CDR2 FQGNSA. The length of the CDR3 is 15 residues. J lost 3 bases, V lost 4 bases, and 4 bases had no gene match. The CDR3, as DNA: TGTGCCAGCAGCTCCCGGGGACAGGGGGACACTGAAGCTTTCTTT. Amino acids: CASSSRGQGDTEAFF.

The V gene is TRBV5-6, the J gene TRBJ2-5; 7 nucleotides match TRBD2. With V trimmed by 7 bases and J by 4 bases, 13 bases remained unmatched. Per the germline V gene, CDR1 is SGHDT and CDR2 is YYEEEE. This CDR3 has 15 amino acids. The CDR3 nucleotides are TGTGCCAGCGCATTACAGGCGGGAGAGGCAGAGACCCAGTACTTC. This translates into CASALQAGEAETQYF.

The chain is built from TRBV10-3 and TRBJ2-3; 7 bases map to TRBD2. The CDR3 runs to 14 residues. The J segment lost 6 bases and the V segment lost 3 bases, leaving 6 bases of the junction unmatched. CDR1 and CDR2 from the germline V gene are ENHRY and SYGVKD. The CDR3 protein is CAISDPGLLDTQYF. The CDR3 DNA sequence: TGTGCCATCAGTGACCCGGGACTATTGGATACGCAGTATTTT.

This clone rates as medium-sized (0.01 to 0.1%). The V gene is TRBV4-1, the J gene TRBJ1-2, with D maybe TRBD1 (6 bases). V was shortened by 6 bases and J by 8 bases, with 16 bases between the two germline ends. The V gene's germline CDR1 is MGHRA and CDR2 YSYEKL. This CDR3 contains 13 residues. This CDR3 reads CASRHGEGDGYTF. The DNA of the CDR3 is TGCGCCAGCAGACACGGCGAGGGGGACGGCTACACCTTC.

Only a few counts were recorded for this clone. The rearrangement joins TRBV19 to TRBJ2-1; 14 bases line up with TRBD2. The germline CDR1 and CDR2 sequences are LNHDA and SQIVND (reference sequence). The V gene end was trimmed by 4 bases and the J gene end by 4 bases; junction bases not matched to a gene: 0. CDR3 length: 15 residues. This CDR3 is CASSRTSGRYNEQFF. The DNA of the CDR3 is TGTGCCAGTAGTAGGACTAGCGGGAGGTACAATGAGCAGTTCTTC.

The V and J genes are TRBV9 and TRBJ2-6; D gene uncertain. The germline V gene has CDR1 SGDLS and CDR2 YYNGEE. The CDR3 runs 14 residues. The V end lost 4 bases, the J end lost 0 bases, and 5 bases lay between the germline ends. The CDR3 nucleotides are TGTGCCAGCAGCCCGTACTCTGGGGCCAACGTCCTGACTTTC. As protein: CASSPYSGANVLTF.

J is TRBJ2-7 and V is TRBV11-2; the D gene is possibly TRBD2 (6 bases). Trimming shortened V by 3 bases and J by 2 bases, and 11 bases separated the two germline ends. Germline V gives CDR1 SGHAT, CDR2 FQNNGV. The CDR3 is made up of 14 amino acids. CDR3 loop: CASSFRDSPYEQYF. The CDR3 DNA reads TGTGCCAGCAGCTTCCGGGACTCTCCCTACGAGCAGTACTTC. Drawing the rest from reference TRBV11-2 and TRBJ2-7, the complete variable domain is EAGVAQSPRYKIIEKRQSVAFWCNPISGHATLYWYQQILGQGPKLLIQFQNNGVVDDSQLPKDRFSAERLKGVDSTLKIQPAKLEDSAVYLCASSFRDSPYEQYFGPGTRLTVT.

This clone was seen more than once but under ten times. The chain combines TRBV2 with TRBJ1-1; no clear D. V shed 4 bases and J shed 6 bases, with 15 bases lying between them. Germline CDR1 and CDR2: SNHLY and FYNNEI. The CDR3 is 14 amino acids. CDR3 loop: CASSGPPVRAEAFF. As DNA, the CDR3 is TGTGCCAGCAGTGGCCCGCCGGTTCGGGCTGAAGCTTTCTTT.

This rearrangement joins TRBV28 to TRBJ2-4, with 8 bases that match TRBD2. Germline V gene lookup returns CDR1 MDHEN and CDR2 SYDVKM. The CDR3 is made up of 14 amino acids. The V segment lost 5 bases and the J segment 9 bases; nucleotides outside the gene matches: 9. The CDR3 spells CASSAREGRAIQYF. CDR3 nucleotides: TGTGCCAGCAGTGCCCGGGAGGGGAGGGCCATTCAGTACTTC.

The CDR3 region is CASSLGPKGNALSGANVLTF. In DNA form, the CDR3 reads TGTGCCAGCAGCTTAGGGCCTAAAGGGAATGCTCTCTCTGGGGCCAACGTCCTGACTTTC. The rearrangement joins TRBV7-8 to TRBJ2-6; the D is unclear. Germline assignment: CDR1 SGHVS and CDR2 FQNEAQ. The length of the CDR3 is 20 residues. Trimming cost V 1 base and J 0 bases, with 19 bases left between them. Full variable domain (missing parts from reference TRBV7-8 and TRBJ2-6): GAGVSQSPRYKVAKRGQDVALRCDPISGHVSLFWYQQALGQGPEFLTYFQNEAQLDKSGLPSDRFFAERPEGSVSTLKIQRTQQEDSAVYLCASSLGPKGNALSGANVLTFGAGSRLTVL.

The CDR3 nucleotides are TGTGCCAGCAGCAAACAGGGAACGGATCAGCCCCAGCATTTT. Encoded protein: CASSKQGTDQPQHF. This chain connects TRBV7-9 to TRBJ1-5, with D possibly TRBD1 on 6 matching bases. The CDR3 sequence is 14 residues long. With 5 bases removed from V and 5 bases from J, the gap between germline ends came to 13 bases. The germline gives CDR1 SEHNR, CDR2 FQNEAQ (reference sequence).

In DNA, the CDR3 is TGTGCCAGCAGCCCGGTCAGCGAGTCCTACGAGCAGTACTTC. Translation gives CASSPVSESYEQYF. V usage is TRBV28 and J usage is TRBJ2-7, with D unresolved. Trimming cost V 6 bases and J 1 base, with 13 bases left between them. The CDR3 length is 14 residues. The V gene's germline CDR1 is MDHEN and CDR2 SYDVKM.

This sequence joins TRBV9 and TRBJ1-2; 8 bases are a match to TRBD1. The CDR3 length is 16 residues. The germline V gene encodes CDR1 SGDLS and CDR2 YYNGEE. V trimming: 4 bases; J trimming: 6 bases; junction bases outside the gene matches: 14. The CDR3: CASSPLVDRVDDGYTF. The CDR3 DNA sequence: TGTGCCAGCAGCCCCCTCGTGGACAGGGTGGATGATGGCTACACCTTC.

The gene calls are TRBV7-6 and TRBJ2-7; D not resolved. V shed 0 bases and J shed 6 bases, with 15 bases lying between them. The germline V gene encodes CDR1 SGHVS and CDR2 FNYEAQ. The CDR3 extends over 15 amino acids. The CDR3 reads CASSLASGLSSEQYF. The CDR3 nucleotides read TGTGCCAGCAGCTTAGCATCGGGCCTCTCCAGCGAGCAGTACTTC.

The chain joins TRBV7-6 to TRBJ1-6; D is possibly TRBD1 (6 bases). This CDR3 region has 16 residues. Germline CDR1 SGHVS, CDR2 FNYEAQ. Trimming stripped 1 base from V and 5 bases from J, with 12 bases between. As DNA, the CDR3 is TGTGCCAGCAGCTTAGGACCTACAGGGAATAATTCACCCCTCCACTTT. The encoded protein is CASSLGPTGNNSPLHF.

V and J are TRBV28 and TRBJ1-2, with 11 bases that match TRBD1. With V trimmed by 3 bases and J by 5 bases, 5 bases remained unmatched. In germline, CDR1 is MDHEN, CDR2 SYDVKM. The CDR3 covers 15 residues. This CDR3 is CASSLDRGLKYGYTF. In nucleotides, the CDR3 is TGTGCCAGCAGTTTGGACAGGGGGCTTAAATATGGCTACACCTTC.

Written as DNA, the CDR3 is TGTGCCAGCAGTTCTCCCGTATTCCGGGACAGGGACTCCCGTAGCAATCAGCCCCAGCATTTT. Its protein product is CASSSPVFRDRDSRSNQPQHF. V gene TRBV27 combines with J gene TRBJ1-5; TRBD1 agrees at 9 bases. Germline V gene sequence: CDR1 MNHEY, CDR2 SMNVEV (reference sequence). This CDR3 spans 21 amino acids. Trimming at V came to 4 bases and at J to 0 bases, leaving 19 bases not matched to a gene.

The V gene is TRBV28, the J gene TRBJ2-3; possibly TRBD2 for D (5 bases). In germline, CDR1 is MDHEN, CDR2 SYDVKM. Trimming left V 3 bases short and J 8 bases short, with 15 bases between. This CDR3 has 14 amino acids. CDR3 sequence (DNA): TGTGCCAGCAGTTTCGGTCTTGGGAGCGTTACGCAGTATTTT. Protein: CASSFGLGSVTQYF.

V usage is TRBV11-3 and J usage is TRBJ2-2; no reliable D call. V shed 2 bases and J shed 3 bases, with 4 bases lying between them. The V gene's germline CDR1 is SGHNT and CDR2 YENEEA. The CDR3 has 13 residues. The CDR3 sequence: CASSLPDTGELFF. CDR3 coding DNA: TGTGCCAGCAGCTTACCCGACACCGGGGAGCTGTTTTTT.

The J gene is TRBJ2-3, the V gene TRBV5-1; D is undetermined. Germline V gene sequence: CDR1 SGHRS, CDR2 YFSETQ. The germline V and J ends were trimmed by 2 bases and 3 bases, with 4 bases remaining between them. This CDR3 contains 12 residues. CDR3 in amino acids: CASSFLTDTQYF. The DNA for the CDR3 is TGCGCCAGCAGCTTCCTGACAGATACGCAGTATTTT. Supplemented by reference TRBV5-1 and TRBJ2-3, the full variable domain reads KAGVTQTPRYLIKTRGQQVTLSCSPISGHRSVSWYQQTPGQGLQFLFEYFSETQRNKGNFPGRFSGRQFSNSRSEMNVSTLELGDSALYLCASSFLTDTQYFGPGTRLTVL.

V is TRBV5-1 and J is TRBJ2-5; TRBD2 matches 7 bases. V lost 4 bases, J lost 7 bases, and 7 bases stayed unmatched. This CDR3 has 13 residues. Germline-derived CDR1 and CDR2 are SGHRS and YFSETQ. This CDR3 reads CASSATSGGTQYF. The CDR3, as DNA: TGCGCCAGCAGCGCGACCTCGGGGGGGACCCAGTACTTC.

The rearrangement links TRBV7-9 to TRBJ2-2; the D gene is possibly TRBD2 (7 bases). Germline CDR1 SEHNR, CDR2 FQNEAQ (reference sequence). The V end lost 2 bases, the J end lost 6 bases, and 19 bases lay between the germline ends. The CDR3 has 17 amino acids. The CDR3 DNA is TGTGCCAGCAGCTTACGGGGGGCCGGGGGTGCACCCGGGGAGCTGTTTTTT. This sequence encodes CASSLRGAGGAPGELFF.

Remarks on this clone: This may be a read error: a much more frequent sequence differs by one nucleotide. This chain connects TRBV5-6 to TRBJ2-7; either TRBD1 or TRBD2 may fit D (6 bases each). The CDR3 sequence is 16 residues long. CDR1 SGHDT and CDR2 YYEEEE come from the germline V gene. The CDR3 sequence is CAGSGGGLVGRSEQYF. The CDR3 nucleotides read TGTGCCGGCAGCGGAGGGGGTCTAGTCGGGCGAAGCGAGCAGTACTTC. Complete variable domain (other parts from reference TRBV5-6 and TRBJ2-7): DAGVTQSPTHLIKTRGQQVTLRCSPKSGHDTVSWYQQALGQGPQFIFQYYEEEERQRGNFPDRFSGHQFPNYSSELNVNALLLGDSALYLCAGSGGGLVGRSEQYFGPGTRLTVT.

The rearrangement joins TRBV5-6 to TRBJ2-7, with D uncertain. Germline assignment: CDR1 SGHDT and CDR2 YYEEEE. Trimming removed 4 bases from V and 0 bases from J, with 14 bases in between. This CDR3 contains 15 residues. CDR3 nucleotides: TGTGCCAGCAGCCCGATCGGATCTAGCTCCTACGAGCAGTACTTC. Its translation is CASSPIGSSSYEQYF. Full variable domain (missing parts from reference TRBV5-6 and TRBJ2-7): DAGVTQSPTHLIKTRGQQVTLRCSPKSGHDTVSWYQQALGQGPQFIFQYYEEEERQRGNFPDRFSGHQFPNYSSELNVNALLLGDSALYLCASSPIGSSSYEQYFGPGTRLTVT.

V gene TRBV13 combines with J gene TRBJ2-7; tentative D call: TRBD2 (5 bases). CDR1 is PRHDT, CDR2 FYEKMQ, per germline (reference sequence). CDR3 length: 13 amino acids. Trimming shortened V by 3 bases and J by 6 bases, and 12 bases separated the two germline ends. The CDR3: CASSLAGRGEQYF. The DNA of the CDR3 is TGTGCCAGCAGCTTGGCAGGTCGGGGCGAGCAGTACTTC.

By share, this clone counts as medium-sized. The genes are TRBV7-7 and TRBJ1-5, with D possibly TRBD1 on 5 matching bases. V lost 4 bases and J lost 4, with 11 bases in between. The CDR3 is 14 residues long. Germline V gene data show CDR1 as SSHAT and CDR2 as FNYEAQ (reference sequence). CDR3 nucleotide sequence: TGTGCCAGCAGCTCAGGGACGGCGAATCAGCCCCAGCATTTT. Encoded protein: CASSSGTANQPQHF.